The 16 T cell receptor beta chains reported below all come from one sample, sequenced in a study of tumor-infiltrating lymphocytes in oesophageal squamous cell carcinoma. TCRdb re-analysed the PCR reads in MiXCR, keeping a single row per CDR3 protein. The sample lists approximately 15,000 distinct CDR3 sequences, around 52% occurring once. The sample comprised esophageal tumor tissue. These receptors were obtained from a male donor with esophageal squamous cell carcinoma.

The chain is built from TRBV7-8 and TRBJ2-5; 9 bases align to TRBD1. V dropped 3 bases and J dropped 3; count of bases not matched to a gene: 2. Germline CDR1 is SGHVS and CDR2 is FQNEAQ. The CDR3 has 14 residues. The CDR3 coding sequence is TGTGCCAGCAGCTTGCGGGACAGGGAAGAGACCCAGTACTTC. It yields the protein CASSLRDREETQYF.

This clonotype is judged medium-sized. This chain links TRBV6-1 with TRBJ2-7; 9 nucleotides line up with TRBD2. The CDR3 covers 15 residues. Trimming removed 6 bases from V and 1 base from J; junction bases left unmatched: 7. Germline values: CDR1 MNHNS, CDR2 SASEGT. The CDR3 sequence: CASRDAGLASYEQYF. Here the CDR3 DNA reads TGTGCCAGCAGGGACGCGGGACTAGCATCCTACGAGCAGTACTTC.

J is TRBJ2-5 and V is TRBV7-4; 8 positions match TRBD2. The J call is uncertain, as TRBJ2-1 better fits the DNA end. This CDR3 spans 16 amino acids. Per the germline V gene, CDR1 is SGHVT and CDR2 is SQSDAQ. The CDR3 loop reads CASIHGRDLSYNEQFF. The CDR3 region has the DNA TGTGCCAGCATTCACGGGAGGGATCTCTCTTACAATGAGCAGTTCTTC.

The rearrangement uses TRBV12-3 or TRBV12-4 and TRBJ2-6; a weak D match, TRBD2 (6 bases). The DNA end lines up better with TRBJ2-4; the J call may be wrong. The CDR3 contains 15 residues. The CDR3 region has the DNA TGTGCCAGCAGTTTATCGTCAGCGGGCCAAAACATTCAGTACTTC. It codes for CASSLSSAGQNIQYF.

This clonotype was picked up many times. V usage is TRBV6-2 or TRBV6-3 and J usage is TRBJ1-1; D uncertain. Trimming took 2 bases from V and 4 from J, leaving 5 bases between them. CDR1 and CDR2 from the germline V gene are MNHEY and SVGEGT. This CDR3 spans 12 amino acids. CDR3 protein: CASSYPSTEAFF. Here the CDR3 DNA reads TGTGCCAGCAGTTACCCAAGCACTGAAGCTTTCTTT.

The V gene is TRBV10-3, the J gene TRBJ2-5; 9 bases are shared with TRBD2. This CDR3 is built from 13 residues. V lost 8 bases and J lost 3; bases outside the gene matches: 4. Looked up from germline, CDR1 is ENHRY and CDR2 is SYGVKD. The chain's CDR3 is CAISWTSEETQYF. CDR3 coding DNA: TGTGCCATCTCTTGGACTAGCGAAGAGACCCAGTACTTC.

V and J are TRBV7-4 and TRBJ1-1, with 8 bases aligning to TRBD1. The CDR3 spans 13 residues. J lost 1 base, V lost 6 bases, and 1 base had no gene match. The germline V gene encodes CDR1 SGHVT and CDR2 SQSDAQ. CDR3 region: CASRGTGNTEAFF. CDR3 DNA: TGTGCCAGCAGAGGGACAGGGAACACTGAAGCTTTCTTT.

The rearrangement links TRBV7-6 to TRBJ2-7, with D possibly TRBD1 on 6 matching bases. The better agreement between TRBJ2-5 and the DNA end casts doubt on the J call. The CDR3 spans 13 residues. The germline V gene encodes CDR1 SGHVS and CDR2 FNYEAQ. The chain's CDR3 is CASSFRGVETQYF. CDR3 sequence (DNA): TGTGCCAGCAGCTTCAGGGGTGTGGAGACCCAGTACTTC.

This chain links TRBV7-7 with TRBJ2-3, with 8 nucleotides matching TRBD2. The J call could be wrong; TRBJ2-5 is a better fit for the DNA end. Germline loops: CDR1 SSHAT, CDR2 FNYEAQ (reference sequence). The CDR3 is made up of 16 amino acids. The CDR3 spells CASSFGLAGSQETQYF. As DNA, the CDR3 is TGTGCCAGCAGCTTTGGGCTAGCGGGTTCCCAAGAGACCCAGTACTTC.

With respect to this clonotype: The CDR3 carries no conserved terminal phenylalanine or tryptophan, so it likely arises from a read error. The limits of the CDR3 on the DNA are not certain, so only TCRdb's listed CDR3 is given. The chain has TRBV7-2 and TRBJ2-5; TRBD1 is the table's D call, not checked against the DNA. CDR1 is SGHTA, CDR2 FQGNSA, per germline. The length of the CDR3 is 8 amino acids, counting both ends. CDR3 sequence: CASSSSGQ.

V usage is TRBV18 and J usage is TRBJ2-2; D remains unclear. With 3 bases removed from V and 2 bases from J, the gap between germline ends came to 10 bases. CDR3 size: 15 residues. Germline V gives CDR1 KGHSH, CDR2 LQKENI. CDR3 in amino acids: CASSPWASNTGELFF. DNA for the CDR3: TGTGCCAGCTCACCCTGGGCAAGCAACACCGGGGAGCTGTTTTTT.

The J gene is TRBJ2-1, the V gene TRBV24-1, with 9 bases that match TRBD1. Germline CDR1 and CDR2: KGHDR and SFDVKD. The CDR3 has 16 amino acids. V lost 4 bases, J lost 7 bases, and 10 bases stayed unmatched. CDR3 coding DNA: TGTGCCACCAGTGAGCGCGGGACAGGGCTGTCGAATGAGCAGTTCTTC. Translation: CATSERGTGLSNEQFF.

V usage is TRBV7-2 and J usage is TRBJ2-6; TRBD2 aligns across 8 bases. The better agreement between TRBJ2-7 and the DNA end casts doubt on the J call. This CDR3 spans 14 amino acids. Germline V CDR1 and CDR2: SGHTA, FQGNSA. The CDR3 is CASRRSGSSYEQYF. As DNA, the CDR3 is TGTGCCAGCAGGAGAAGCGGGAGTTCGTACGAGCAGTACTTC.

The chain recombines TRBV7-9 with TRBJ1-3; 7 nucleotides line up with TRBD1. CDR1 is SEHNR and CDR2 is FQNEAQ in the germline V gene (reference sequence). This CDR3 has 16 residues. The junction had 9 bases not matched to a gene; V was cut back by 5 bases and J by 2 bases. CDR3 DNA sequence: TGTGCCAGCAGCAGGAACAGGGGAATAACTGGAAACACCATATATTTT. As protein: CASSRNRGITGNTIYF.

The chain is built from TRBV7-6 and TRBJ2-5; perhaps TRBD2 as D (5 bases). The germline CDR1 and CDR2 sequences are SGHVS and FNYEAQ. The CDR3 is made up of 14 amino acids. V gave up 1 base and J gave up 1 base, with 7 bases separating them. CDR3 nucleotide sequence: TGTGCCAGCAGCTTAGGAGCGGTCCAAGAGACCCAGTACTTC. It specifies CASSLGAVQETQYF. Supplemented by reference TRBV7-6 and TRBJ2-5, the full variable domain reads GAGVSQSPRYKVTKRGQDVALRCDPISGHVSLYWYRQALGQGPEFLTYFNYEAQQDKSGLPNDRFSAERPEGSISTLTIQRTEQRDSAMYRCASSLGAVQETQYFGPGTRLLVL.

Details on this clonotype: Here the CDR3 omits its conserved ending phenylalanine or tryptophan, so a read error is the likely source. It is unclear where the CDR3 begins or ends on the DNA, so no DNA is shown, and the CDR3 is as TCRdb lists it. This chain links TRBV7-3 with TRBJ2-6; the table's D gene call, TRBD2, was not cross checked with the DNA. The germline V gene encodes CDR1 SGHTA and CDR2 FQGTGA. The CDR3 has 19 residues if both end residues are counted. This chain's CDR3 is CASSSLGLAGGYNEQFFGA.